This T cell receptor beta chain appears in the sequencing data of a study of blood T cell repertoires in COVID-19. Study in general: Samples came from the United States, Italy and Spain, spanning acute and convalescent COVID-19.

V shed 6 bases and J shed 6 bases, with 15 bases lying between them. Germline CDR1 reads SGHRS; CDR2 reads YFSETQ. This CDR3 spans 14 amino acids. Here immunoSEQ multiplex PCR was the method, and the copy in TCRdb shows in-frame clones only, minus some. Among 110,000 or so clones listed, 85% to 90% were seen once. The sequence came from a woman aged 55-70 years with COVID-19, enrolled during active disease. The chain carries TRBV5-1 and TRBJ1-4; weak D call: TRBD1 (6 bases). Sequencing was performed on peripheral blood. The CDR3, as DNA: TGCGCCAGCACCTTAGGGACAAGACATGAAAAACTGTTTTTT. As protein: CASTLGTRHEKLFF. Supplemented by reference TRBV5-1 and TRBJ1-4, the full variable domain reads KAGVTQTPRYLIKTRGQQVTLSCSPISGHRSVSWYQQTPGQGLQFLFEYFSETQRNKGNFPGRFSGRQFSNSRSEMNVSTLELGDSALYLCASTLGTRHEKLFFGSGTQLSVL.